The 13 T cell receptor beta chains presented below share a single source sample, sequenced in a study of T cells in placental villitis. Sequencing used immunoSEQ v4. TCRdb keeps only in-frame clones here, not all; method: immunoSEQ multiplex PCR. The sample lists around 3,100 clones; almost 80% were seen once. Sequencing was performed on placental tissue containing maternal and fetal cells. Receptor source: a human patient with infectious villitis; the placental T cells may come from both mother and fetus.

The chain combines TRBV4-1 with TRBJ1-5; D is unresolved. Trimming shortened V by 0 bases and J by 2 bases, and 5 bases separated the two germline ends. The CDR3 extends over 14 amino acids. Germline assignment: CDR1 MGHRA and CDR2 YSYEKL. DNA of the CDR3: TGCGCCAGCAGCCAAGATCGTGGCAATCAGCCCCAGCATTTT. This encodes CASSQDRGNQPQHF.

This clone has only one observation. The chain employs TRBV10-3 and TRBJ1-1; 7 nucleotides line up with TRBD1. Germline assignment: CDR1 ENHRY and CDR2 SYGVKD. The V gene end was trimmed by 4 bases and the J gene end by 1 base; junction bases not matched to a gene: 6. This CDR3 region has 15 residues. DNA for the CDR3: TGTGCCATCAGTGGGGGACAGAGAGCGAACACTGAAGCTTTCTTT. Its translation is CAISGGQRANTEAFF.

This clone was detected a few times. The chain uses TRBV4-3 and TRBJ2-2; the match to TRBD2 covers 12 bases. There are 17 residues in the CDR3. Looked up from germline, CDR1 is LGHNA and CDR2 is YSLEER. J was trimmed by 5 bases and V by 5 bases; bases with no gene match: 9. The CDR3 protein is CASSGRTSGARTGELFF. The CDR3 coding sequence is TGCGCCAGCAGCGGGCGGACTAGCGGGGCGAGGACCGGGGAGCTGTTTTTT.

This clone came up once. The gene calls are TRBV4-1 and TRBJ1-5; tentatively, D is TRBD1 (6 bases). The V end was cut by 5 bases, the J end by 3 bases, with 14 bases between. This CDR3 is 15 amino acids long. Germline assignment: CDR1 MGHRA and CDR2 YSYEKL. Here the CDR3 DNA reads TGCGCCAGCAGCGCCCGGGACACCCCCAATCAGCCCCAGCATTTT. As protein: CASSARDTPNQPQHF.

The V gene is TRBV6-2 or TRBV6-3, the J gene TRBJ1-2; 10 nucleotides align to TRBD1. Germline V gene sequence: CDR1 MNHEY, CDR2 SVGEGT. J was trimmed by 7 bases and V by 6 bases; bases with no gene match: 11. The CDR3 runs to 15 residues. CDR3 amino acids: CASSPADRGLVGYTF. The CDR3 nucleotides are TGTGCCAGCAGCCCAGCCGACAGGGGGCTGGTTGGCTACACCTTC.

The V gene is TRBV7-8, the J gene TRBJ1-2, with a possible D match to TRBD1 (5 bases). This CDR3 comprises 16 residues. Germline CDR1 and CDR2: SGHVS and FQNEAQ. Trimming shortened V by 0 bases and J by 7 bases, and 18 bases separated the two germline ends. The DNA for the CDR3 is TGTGCCAGCAGCTTAGCGGCAGCTCTATATAGGGGTGGCTACACCTTC. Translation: CASSLAAALYRGGYTF.

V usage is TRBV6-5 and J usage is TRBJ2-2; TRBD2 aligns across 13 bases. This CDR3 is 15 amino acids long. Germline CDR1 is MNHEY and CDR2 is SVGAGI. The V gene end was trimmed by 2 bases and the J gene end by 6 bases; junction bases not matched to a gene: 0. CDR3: CASSYGLAGAGELFF. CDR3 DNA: TGTGCCAGCAGTTACGGACTAGCGGGGGCCGGGGAGCTGTTTTTT.

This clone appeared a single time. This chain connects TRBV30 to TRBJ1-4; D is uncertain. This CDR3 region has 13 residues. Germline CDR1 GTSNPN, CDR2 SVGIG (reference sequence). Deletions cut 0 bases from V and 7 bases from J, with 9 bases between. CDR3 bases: TGTGCCTGGAGTGTAGGGTTAGGTGAAAAACTGTTTTTT. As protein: CAWSVGLGEKLFF.

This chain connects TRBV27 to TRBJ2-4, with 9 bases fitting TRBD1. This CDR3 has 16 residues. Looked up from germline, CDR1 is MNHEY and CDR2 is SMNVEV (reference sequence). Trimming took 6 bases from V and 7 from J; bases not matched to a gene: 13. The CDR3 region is CASSLGALQGANIQYF. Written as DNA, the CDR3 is TGTGCCAGCAGCCTAGGAGCGCTACAGGGGGCCAACATTCAGTACTTC.

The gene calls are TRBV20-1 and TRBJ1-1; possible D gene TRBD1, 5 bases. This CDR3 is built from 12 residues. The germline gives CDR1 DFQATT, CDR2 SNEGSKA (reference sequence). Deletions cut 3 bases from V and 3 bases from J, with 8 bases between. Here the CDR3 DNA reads TGCAGTGCTAGTACAGGCGACACTGAAGCTTTCTTT. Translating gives CSASTGDTEAFF.

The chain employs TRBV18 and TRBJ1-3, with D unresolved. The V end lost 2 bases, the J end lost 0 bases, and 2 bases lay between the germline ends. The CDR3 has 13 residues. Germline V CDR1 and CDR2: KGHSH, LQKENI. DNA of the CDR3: TGTGCCAGCTCACCAGTCTCTGGAAACACCATATATTTT. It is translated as CASSPVSGNTIYF. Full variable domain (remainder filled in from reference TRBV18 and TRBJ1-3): NAGVMQNPRHLVRRRGQEARLRCSPMKGHSHVYWYRQLPEEGLKFMVYLQKENIIDESGMPKERFSAEFPKEGPSILRIQQVVRGDSAAYFCASSPVSGNTIYFGEGSWLTVV.

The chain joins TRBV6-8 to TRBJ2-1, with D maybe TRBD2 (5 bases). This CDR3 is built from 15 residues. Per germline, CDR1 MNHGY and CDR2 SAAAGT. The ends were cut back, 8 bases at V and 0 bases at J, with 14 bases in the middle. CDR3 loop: CASSEAFSSYNEQFF. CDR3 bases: TGTGCCAGCTCGGAGGCTTTCAGCTCCTACAATGAGCAGTTCTTC.

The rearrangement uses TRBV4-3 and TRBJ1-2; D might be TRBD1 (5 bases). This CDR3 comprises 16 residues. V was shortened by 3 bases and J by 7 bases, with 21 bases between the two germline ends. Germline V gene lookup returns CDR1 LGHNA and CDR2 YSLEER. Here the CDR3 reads CASSQIGTASSIGYTF. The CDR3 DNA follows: TGCGCCAGCAGCCAGATAGGGACCGCGAGCTCTATTGGCTACACCTTC.